This T cell receptor beta chain is from a study of identical twins. General observations from the study: When twins shared out-of-frame alpha sequences, those sequences had excess low generation probability.

Via MiXCR, TCRdb re-called the 5' RACE reads, giving one row per CDR3 protein. The sample carries about 520,000 distinct CDR3 sequences, 22% recorded once. This clonotype has only one observation. Its antigen is currently unknown. The donor group consisted entirely of healthy Caucasians. The CDR3 covers 15 residues. CDR1 is SGHKS, CDR2 YYEKEE, per germline (reference sequence). Trimming removed 6 bases from V and 4 bases from J, with 20 bases in between. These data were likewise used in another study, on T cells expressing NK-cell markers.

The rearrangement links TRBV5-5 to TRBJ2-7; D may be TRBD1 or TRBD2 (7 bases each). Source material: CD4+ T cells sorted from blood. The sequence was collected from a woman under 30 in good health. CDR3 amino acids: CASTQGGRQGYEQYF. CDR3 nucleotide sequence: TGTGCCAGCACCCAGGGGGGGAGACAGGGTTACGAGCAGTACTTC.